The 8 T cell receptor beta chains in this list originate from one sample, sequenced in a study of T-cell reconstitution after alpha-beta-depleted transplantation in children. Preparation of the TCRbeta library used unique molecular identifiers. From the PCR reads, TCRdb called clonotypes with MiXCR, one entry per CDR3 protein. The profile shows hundreds of thousands of distinct CDR3 sequences, roughly 9% of them singletons. Sequenced here: PBMCs from the stem cell graft donor, sampled from the stem cell graft. Receptors originate from a human donor who donated a stem cell graft to a child with acute lymphoblastic leukemia.

The sample holds many counts of this clonotype. The genes are TRBV5-5 and TRBJ2-7; 9 bases are shared with TRBD1. V lost 1 base, J lost 2 bases, and 4 bases stayed unmatched. This CDR3 is built from 15 residues. Germline V CDR1 and CDR2: SGHKS, YYEKEE (reference sequence). The CDR3 sequence: CASSLRWDRAYEQYF. The CDR3 nucleotides read TGTGCCAGCAGCTTGAGGTGGGACAGGGCCTACGAGCAGTACTTC.

This clonotype was seen many times. V and J are TRBV5-1 and TRBJ1-1, with TRBD1 matching 9 bases. The ends lost 4 bases at V and 1 base at J; junction bases unmatched: 5. The CDR3 is 15 residues long. The germline gives CDR1 SGHRS, CDR2 YFSETQ. The CDR3 nucleotides read TGCGCCAGCAGCGCACAGGGGGCAGGGAACACTGAAGCTTTCTTT. Amino acid sequence: CASSAQGAGNTEAFF.

Concerning this clonotype: This may be a read error, as it is one base from a much larger clone. The rearrangement joins TRBV13 to TRBJ1-1; 7 nucleotides line up with TRBD1. The CDR3 covers 15 residues. With V trimmed by 5 bases and J by 5 bases, 11 bases remained unmatched. Germline V gene sequence: CDR1 PRHDT, CDR2 FYEKMQ (reference sequence). CDR3 DNA sequence: TGTGCCAGCAGCCCTGTGACAGGGTGTCGAACTGAAGCTTTCTTT. The encoded protein is CASSPVTGCRTEAFF.

As DNA, the CDR3 is TGTGCCAGCACCCCGGGGGTTGGTGTGGGAACTGAAGCTTTCTTT. It codes for CASTPGVGVGTEAFF. This rearrangement joins TRBV6-5 to TRBJ1-1; D is possibly TRBD1 (5 bases). The germline gives CDR1 MNHEY, CDR2 SVGAGI. V shed 7 bases and J shed 5 bases, with 20 bases lying between them. The CDR3 extends over 15 amino acids.

This clonotype was seen only a few times. The chain links TRBV20-1 to TRBJ2-7, with unresolved D. V lost 2 bases and J lost 3, with 5 bases in between. The CDR3 contains 11 residues. Germline values: CDR1 DFQATT, CDR2 SNEGSKA (reference sequence). The CDR3 nucleotides are TGCAGTGCTAGACTTCGCTACGAGCAGTACTTC. Translation: CSARLRYEQYF.

CDR3 amino acids: CASSGGTPYGYTF. The CDR3 DNA follows: TGCGCCAGCAGTGGGGGGACACCCTATGGCTACACCTTC. The chain couples TRBV4-3 to TRBJ1-2; possible D gene TRBD1, 6 bases. The CDR3 is made up of 13 amino acids. Trimming removed 6 bases at V and 4 bases at J, with 12 bases between. In germline, CDR1 is LGHNA, CDR2 YSLEER.

This clonotype was counted a few times. The rearrangement uses TRBV11-2 and TRBJ2-1; D may match TRBD1 or TRBD2 (6 bases each). The CDR3 runs to 14 residues. The V end lost 0 bases, the J end lost 8 bases, and 11 bases lay between the germline ends. Per the germline V gene, CDR1 is SGHAT and CDR2 is FQNNGV. The CDR3 DNA is TGTGCCAGCAGCTTAGAGGGGGGCCGAGATGAGCAGTTCTTC. Its protein product is CASSLEGGRDEQFF.

This clonotype showed up many times. V usage is TRBV5-1 and J usage is TRBJ1-2; D may be TRBD1 (5 bases). Germline-derived CDR1 and CDR2 are SGHRS and YFSETQ. Trimming pared 0 bases from V and 6 bases from J, leaving 9 bases between. This CDR3 region has 13 residues. The CDR3 DNA reads as TGCGCCAGCAGCTTGGGAGGGGTCGATGGCTACACCTTC. Its translation is CASSLGGVDGYTF. The variable domain in full, with the rest retrieved from reference TRBV5-1 and TRBJ1-2, is KAGVTQTPRYLIKTRGQQVTLSCSPISGHRSVSWYQQTPGQGLQFLFEYFSETQRNKGNFPGRFSGRQFSNSRSEMNVSTLELGDSALYLCASSLGGVDGYTFGSGTRLTVV.